Only one count was recorded for the clone carrying this T cell receptor beta chain. Its antigen remains unidentified. Expressed TCRB transcripts got sequenced, as all isolated RNA was reverse transcribed. Assay used: immunoSEQ multiplex PCR; TCRdb lists only in-frame clones, some missing. The data contain approximately 23,000 clones, over 60% of them singletons. This specimen belongs to a study of beta chain features in type 1 diabetes. The study, taken as a whole, reports: Type 1 diabetes patients showed fewer insertions and more deletions at VDJ junctions.

CDR1 and CDR2 from the germline V gene are KGHSH and LQKENI. V was pared by 0 bases and J by 4 bases, with 7 bases between. This CDR3 is built from 14 residues. Researchers reported sorting CD4+ naive, central memory, regulatory and stem cell-like memory cells via CD45RO/CCR7/CD25/CD127/CD95/CD27. The TCR comes from a woman between 35 and 50 years old in good health. The chain carries TRBV18 and TRBJ2-1; D is unresolved. Sequenced: Tregs from blood. The CDR3 here is CASSPPAGYNEQFF. CDR3 nucleotide sequence: TGTGCCAGCTCACCACCGGCAGGATACAATGAGCAGTTCTTC.